The entry below gives a single T cell receptor beta chain sequence along with its context. What it recognizes is unknown. These data are taken from a study of T cells in localized non-small cell lung cancer. Study-level findings and limits: The study detected a median roughly 61 of the top 100 tumor clones in adjacent lung. Sequencing was restricted to one tumor region; therefore, heterogeneity remains possible. Among blood samples, higher T cell density accompanied longer overall survival.

The germline V gene encodes CDR1 SGHNT and CDR2 YYREEE (reference sequence). V gave up 10 bases and J gave up 6 bases; unmatched junction bases: 10. This CDR3 has 13 residues. TCRdb keeps only in-frame clones here, not all; method: immunoSEQ multiplex PCR. Among approximately 52,000 clones listed, about nine tenths were seen once. The sequence was collected from a male donor at least 60 years old with stage III squamous cell lung carcinoma. The sequenced sample was peripheral blood, obtained before any cancer treatment. This rearrangement joins TRBV5-4 to TRBJ1-2, with 9 bases that match TRBD1. The CDR3 DNA reads TGTGCCGGACAGGGGATTGTGCCCGATGGCTACACCTTC. It encodes CAGQGIVPDGYTF. The full variable domain, in which reference TRBV5-4 and TRBJ1-2 provide the parts outside the CDR3, is ETGVTQSPTHLIKTRGQQVTLRCSSQSGHNTVSWYQQALGQGPQFIFQYYREEENGRGNFPPRFSGLQFPNYSSELNVNALELDDSALYLCAGQGIVPDGYTFGSGTRLTVV.